The clone carrying this T cell receptor beta chain was counted only a few times. Its antigen is unknown. This sample stems from a study of identical twins. Study findings and constraints: Modeled out-of-frame TCR alpha sharing in monozygotic twins fell below observed levels. Fewer insertions marked abundant cord blood beta clonotypes; young adult naive trended weakly, memory not at all.

cDNA molecules carried unique molecular identifiers, and template switching added a universal primer site. TCRdb reprocessed the 5' RACE reads with MiXCR, giving one entry per CDR3 protein. The repertoire consists of 350,000 or so distinct CDR3 sequences, with 7% to 9.5% occurring once and the leading ten covering about 8.1%. This receptor was obtained from a woman aged 45 to 65 in good health. The sequenced sample consisted of naive T cells sorted from blood.

Here the CDR3 reads CASSESIGAGANVLTF. The DNA for the CDR3 is TGCGCCAGCAGTGAGTCGATAGGGGCTGGGGCCAACGTCCTGACTTTC. The gene calls are TRBV10-1 and TRBJ2-6, with D perhaps TRBD1 (5 bases). V dropped 0 bases and J dropped 2 bases, with 8 bases sitting between them. In germline, CDR1 is WNHNN, CDR2 SYGVQD (reference sequence). There are 16 residues in the CDR3.